Shown below are 25 T cell receptor beta chains from a single sample sequenced in a study of blood T cell repertoires in COVID-19. Sequencing used immunoSEQ multiplex PCR; TCRdb keeps in-frame clones, though not all of them. The sample carries approximately 230,000 clones, about 90% recorded once. The specimen sequenced was PBMCs or T cells enriched from blood (not recorded which). These TCRs come from a woman younger than 35 who had recovered from COVID-19.

V and J are TRBV5-1 and TRBJ1-3; a possible D gene is TRBD1 (5 bases). Deletions cut 6 bases from V and 2 bases from J, with 9 bases between. Germline loops: CDR1 SGHRS, CDR2 YFSETQ. This CDR3 spans 13 amino acids. CDR3 sequence (DNA): TGCGCCAGCACAGACAGCCCTGGAAACACCATATATTTT. Residues: CASTDSPGNTIYF.

This chain joins TRBV25-1 and TRBJ1-2; the D gene is possibly TRBD1 (6 bases). Germline-derived CDR1 and CDR2 are MGHDK and SYGVNS. This CDR3 spans 12 amino acids. The ends were cut back, 4 bases at V and 9 bases at J, with 12 bases in the middle. The chain's CDR3 is CASSGQGTSYTF. The DNA of the CDR3 is TGTGCCAGCAGTGGGCAGGGGACGAGCTACACCTTC.

Details on this clone: This sample also contains other DNA sequences that code for the same CDR3. V is TRBV5-4 and J is TRBJ2-2; D is unresolved. V was trimmed by 2 bases and J by 4 bases, leaving 3 bases between them. This CDR3 contains 12 residues. Germline V CDR1 and CDR2: SGHNT, YYREEE (reference sequence). Written as DNA, the CDR3 is TGTGCCAGCAGCTTAGCCACCGGGGAGCTGTTTTTT. Translating gives CASSLATGELFF.

The J gene is TRBJ2-3, the V gene TRBV5-1; D call uncertain. The ends were cut back, 0 bases at V and 6 bases at J, with 5 bases in the middle. From germline, CDR1 is SGHRS and CDR2 YFSETQ. This CDR3 is built from 12 residues. The CDR3: CASSLAGDTQYF. CDR3 bases: TGCGCCAGCAGCTTGGCCGGGGATACGCAGTATTTT.

The J gene is TRBJ2-7, the V gene TRBV2; D might be TRBD1 (5 bases). Germline V gene data show CDR1 as SNHLY and CDR2 as FYNNEI. The CDR3 totals 12 residues. V lost 9 bases and J 6 bases, leaving 15 bases between the germline ends. The CDR3 loop reads CASSLDKGEQYF. The CDR3, as DNA: TGTGCCAGTTCACTGGACAAGGGCGAGCAGTACTTC.

CDR3 amino acids: CASSPGQGRGNTIYF. In DNA, the CDR3 is TGTGCCAGCAGCCCGGGACAGGGGCGTGGAAACACCATATATTTT. This chain connects TRBV11-3 to TRBJ1-3, with 10 bases matching TRBD1. The germline CDR1 and CDR2 sequences are SGHNT and YENEEA. The J segment lost 3 bases and the V segment lost 5 bases, leaving 4 bases of the junction unmatched. There are 15 residues in the CDR3.

The rearrangement uses TRBV7-2 and TRBJ1-6, with 7 bases matching TRBD1. Germline lookup yields CDR1 SGHTA and CDR2 FQGNSA. V lost 0 bases to trimming and J lost 7 bases; unmatched junction nucleotides: 6. The length of the CDR3 is 16 residues. CDR3 loop: CASSLAIGGRNSPLHF. The CDR3 nucleotides read TGTGCCAGCAGCTTAGCTATAGGGGGCCGAAATTCACCCCTCCACTTT.

The V gene is TRBV19, the J gene TRBJ2-2, with a weak D call TRBD2 (5 bases). CDR1 is LNHDA, CDR2 SQIVND, per germline (reference sequence). This CDR3 has 16 residues. V was trimmed by 4 bases and J by 6 bases, leaving 18 bases between them. The CDR3 nucleotides are TGTGCCAGTAGTAAGGGCGGGCCTGGGCAGTCCGGGGAGCTGTTTTTT. It translates to CASSKGGPGQSGELFF.

This sequence joins TRBV4-1 and TRBJ1-3, with D perhaps matching TRBD1 (5 bases). V was pared by 1 base and J by 2 bases, with 6 bases between. CDR3 size: 14 residues. From germline, CDR1 is MGHRA and CDR2 YSYEKL. The CDR3 nucleotides are TGCGCCAGCAGCCAAGGGGGGGCTGGAAACACCATATATTTT. Protein: CASSQGGAGNTIYF.

The chain links TRBV15 to TRBJ1-1; 8 bases match TRBD1. CDR1 and CDR2 (germline): LNHNV, YYDKDF (reference sequence). The CDR3 covers 16 residues. The V and J ends lost 2 bases and 0 bases, in that order; junction bases with no gene match: 5. The CDR3 spells CATSRQGQGMNTEAFF. CDR3 DNA: TGTGCCACCAGCAGACAAGGACAGGGTATGAACACTGAAGCTTTCTTT.

This sequence joins TRBV7-2 and TRBJ2-3; maybe TRBD2 (6 bases). Germline assignment: CDR1 SGHTA and CDR2 FQGNSA. The V end was cut by 4 bases, the J end by 0 bases, with 14 bases between. The CDR3 contains 16 residues. DNA of the CDR3: TGTGCCAGCAGCTCTCCTAGCGCTCCTAGCACAGATACGCAGTATTTT. Its translation is CASSSPSAPSTDTQYF.

The CDR3 DNA sequence: TGCACCCCGACAGGGCCCCTCACTCAGTACTTC. Its translation is CTPTGPLTQYF. V is TRBV20-1 and J is TRBJ2-7; TRBD1 aligns across 7 bases. CDR1 and CDR2 from the germline V gene are DFQATT and SNEGSKA (reference sequence). The CDR3 is made up of 11 amino acids.

This clone was seen a single time. This chain uses TRBV5-1 with TRBJ1-2; tentative D call: TRBD1 (6 bases). The CDR3 is 13 residues long. CDR1 is SGHRS, CDR2 YFSETQ, per germline. V shed 2 bases and J shed 3 bases, with 8 bases lying between them. DNA for the CDR3: TGCGCCAGCAGCTTTGGGGGCGACTATGGCTACACCTTC. Translated: CASSFGGDYGYTF.

The chain uses TRBV11-3 and TRBJ2-3; 7 nucleotides line up with TRBD2. Trimming removed 4 bases from V and 1 base from J; junction bases left unmatched: 8. CDR3 length: 16 amino acids. Germline CDR1 is SGHNT and CDR2 is YENEEA. CDR3: CASSSQITSGTDTQYF. CDR3 bases: TGTGCCAGCAGCTCGCAGATAACTAGCGGCACAGATACGCAGTATTTT. The whole variable domain, filled in from reference TRBV11-3 and TRBJ2-3, reads EAGVVQSPRYKIIEKKQPVAFWCNPISGHNTLYWYLQNLGQGPELLIRYENEEAVDDSQLPKDRFSAERLKGVDSTLKIQPAELGDSAVYLCASSSQITSGTDTQYFGPGTRLTVL.

The genes are TRBV18 and TRBJ2-2; 10 positions agree with TRBD1. Trimming at V came to 2 bases and at J to 5 bases, leaving 5 bases not matched to a gene. Looked up from germline, CDR1 is KGHSH and CDR2 is LQKENI. The CDR3 is 16 residues long. In DNA, the CDR3 is TGTGCCAGCTCACCAAAGGACAGGGGGATTACCGGGGAGCTGTTTTTT. Amino acids: CASSPKDRGITGELFF.

CDR3 sequence (DNA): TGCGCCAGCAGATCAGGCGGGGACACCATATATTTT. Its translation is CASRSGGDTIYF. This chain uses TRBV5-1 with TRBJ1-3, with D uncertain. This CDR3 comprises 12 residues. The V end was cut by 5 bases, the J end by 8 bases, with 11 bases between. CDR1 is SGHRS and CDR2 is YFSETQ in the germline V gene.

This clone appeared once. The chain is built from TRBV9 and TRBJ1-1; unclear D gene. CDR3 length: 16 amino acids. V was shortened by 1 base and J by 0 bases, with 13 bases between the two germline ends. Germline values: CDR1 SGDLS, CDR2 YYNGEE. In DNA, the CDR3 is TGTGCCAGCAGCGTAATCGGGTTCGGTGTGAACACTGAAGCTTTCTTT. This encodes CASSVIGFGVNTEAFF.

The chain uses TRBV6-2 or TRBV6-3 and TRBJ2-6, with D perhaps TRBD1 (6 bases). The V gene's germline CDR1 is MNHEY and CDR2 SVGEGT. Trimming removed 6 bases from V and 0 bases from J, with 18 bases in between. This CDR3 spans 18 amino acids. The CDR3 loop is CASSRHREGVSGANVLTF. CDR3 in DNA: TGTGCCAGCAGCCGCCACAGGGAAGGGGTCTCTGGGGCCAACGTCCTGACTTTC.

V usage is TRBV28 and J usage is TRBJ1-1; D is perhaps TRBD1 (5 bases). V lost 7 bases, J lost 3 bases, and 18 bases lay in between. The CDR3 runs 15 residues. From germline, CDR1 is MDHEN and CDR2 SYDVKM. CDR3 in amino acids: CASTPSDRMDTEAFF. The CDR3 nucleotides are TGTGCCAGCACCCCATCTGACAGAATGGACACTGAAGCTTTCTTT. Based on the CDR3 plus reference TRBV28 and TRBJ1-1, the full variable domain is DVKVTQSSRYLVKRTGEKVFLECVQDMDHENMFWYRQDPGLGLRLIYFSYDVKMKEKGDIPEGYSVSREKKERFSLILESASTNQTSMYLCASTPSDRMDTEAFFGQGTRLTVV.

This chain links TRBV4-3 with TRBJ2-5, with D possibly matching TRBD1 (6 bases). This CDR3 region has 15 residues. The germline CDR1 and CDR2 sequences are LGHNA and YSLEER. V shed 0 bases and J shed 10 bases, with 18 bases lying between them. CDR3 in DNA: TGCGCCAGCAGCCAAGACTTCCATGCTCAGGGGATCCAGTACTTC. Its protein product is CASSQDFHAQGIQYF.

In DNA, the CDR3 is TGTGCCAGCAGAACAGGGATACAGCCCCAGCATTTT. The encoded protein is CASRTGIQPQHF. The chain joins TRBV6-5 to TRBJ1-5; D is possibly TRBD1 (6 bases). The CDR3 loop spans 12 amino acids. CDR1 and CDR2 from the germline V gene are MNHEY and SVGAGI. Trimming took 6 bases from V and 7 from J, leaving 10 bases between them.

The chain links TRBV18 to TRBJ1-2; D gene ambiguous. CDR1 and CDR2 from the germline V gene are KGHSH and LQKENI. The CDR3 sequence is 14 residues long. Trimming took off 3 bases at V and 7 bases at J, with 15 bases between the two ends. The CDR3 reads CASSPAVESGGYTF. For the CDR3, the DNA is TGTGCCAGCTCACCGGCAGTTGAATCGGGTGGCTACACCTTC.

This chain connects TRBV7-6 to TRBJ2-7; D possibly corresponds to TRBD1 (6 bases). Germline CDR1 and CDR2: SGHVS and FNYEAQ. The ends were cut back, 1 base at V and 4 bases at J, with 14 bases in the middle. The CDR3 has 15 residues. Here the CDR3 DNA reads TGTGCCAGCAGCTTAGGTGATAAGGGGGTGTACGAGCAGTACTTC. Its protein product is CASSLGDKGVYEQYF.

The chain employs TRBV5-1 and TRBJ1-4, with TRBD1 matching over 8 bases. This CDR3 spans 14 amino acids. V lost 4 bases and J lost 8; bases outside the gene matches: 7. The germline gives CDR1 SGHRS, CDR2 YFSETQ. CDR3 coding DNA: TGCGCCAGCAGCCCCGGACAGGGCAGCGAAAAACTGTTTTTT. Protein: CASSPGQGSEKLFF.

The chain combines TRBV13 with TRBJ2-2; 10 bases align to TRBD1. The CDR3 has 16 residues. The V and J ends lost 6 bases and 2 bases, in that order; junction bases with no gene match: 6. Germline V gives CDR1 PRHDT, CDR2 FYEKMQ (reference sequence). The CDR3 region has the DNA TGTGCCAGCAGTTCAAGACAGGGGGCTAACACCGGGGAGCTGTTTTTT. Translation: CASSSRQGANTGELFF.